This TCR beta chain stems from a study of blood T cell repertoires in COVID-19. Produced via immunoSEQ multiplex PCR; TCRdb's table is partial and in-frame only. The sample has a few hundred thousand clones, less than 90% seen once. Specimen: peripheral blood. The origin of this receptor is a man aged 60-69 years who had recovered from COVID-19.

In nucleotides, the CDR3 is TGTGCCAGCAGTGAAGCCGGGCACCTGGGACTAGCGGGTCGAGAGACCCAGTACTTC. As protein: CASSEAGHLGLAGRETQYF. This rearrangement joins TRBV6-1 to TRBJ2-5; 12 bases are shared with TRBD2. This CDR3 comprises 19 residues. V was pared by 0 bases and J by 4 bases, with 12 bases of the junction left unmatched. CDR1 and CDR2 (germline): MNHNS, SASEGT.